A selection of T cell receptor beta chains follows, all from one sample in a study of neurological immune-mediated disorders. From the 5' RACE reads, TCRdb called clonotypes with MiXCR, one entry per CDR3 protein. Altogether tens of thousands of distinct CDR3 sequences are present, approximately 17% being singletons, with the ten largest covering 15%. Sample: PBMCs. The receptors come from a woman in her forties in good health. Both conserved end residues are part of each CDR3.

cdr3_length v_call cdr3_aa
15 TRBV7-3 CASSLTGRGDTEAFF
11 TRBV7-3 CASELPGELFF
14 TRBV20-1 CSASPSSYNYGYTF
16 TRBV6-6 CASSYSASYSYNEQFF
17 TRBV7-2 CASSLWAGTPRGGELFF
13 TRBV6-5 CASSSGGSVSYTF
14 TRBV5-1 CASSFSAVTDTQYF
12 TRBV12-3/TRBV12-4 CASRGTGNEAFF
15 TRBV20-1 CSAKRQGVNTGELFF
17 TRBV27 CASSIRRRSSYNSPLHF
14 TRBV5-1 CASSFEGGDTEAFF
15 TRBV6-2/TRBV6-3 CASSLGYRSNQPQHF
14 TRBV4-1 CASSKVLSGNTIYF
14 TRBV7-2 CASSPGSNYNEQFF
16 TRBV20-1 CSARAISGGAGDTQYF
15 TRBV6-2/TRBV6-3 CATRSDGMGNQPQHF
15 TRBV12-3/TRBV12-4 CASSKGLAVEGEQFF
15 TRBV5-1 CASSLEGRQNQPQHF
16 TRBV20-1 CSATPTVGAAYNEQFF
19 TRBV4-1 CASSQGPPSRGGWEETQYF
14 TRBV12-3/TRBV12-4 CASSYLGGNTEAFF
21 TRBV21-1 CASSTRTGTGGLAGEYNEQFF
15 TRBV7-2 CASSQPGTVNSPLHF
17 TRBV2 CASRRTDGTGGTDTQYF
15 TRBV24-1 CATSDPGGRADTQYF
15 TRBV5-5 CASSLVGRMNTEAFF
19 TRBV7-2 CASSFAGLAGGYSDNEQFF
13 TRBV6-5 CASSPGTWYGFTF
14 TRBV7-8 CASSFTGGENTIYF
17 TRBV30 CAWSVLSSRDRGSPLHF
13 TRBV5-1 CASSLDVGETQYF
16 TRBV5-5 CASSSLLAGSTDTQYF
18 TRBV5-1 CASSSRTSGGASYNEQFF
15 TRBV3-1 CASSPGVPQAYGYTF
14 TRBV5-1 CASSSAGIVAEAFF
13 TRBV6-5 CASIQGPNTEAFF